This T cell receptor (beta chain) came from a study of cytomegalovirus exposure and HLA in healthy donors. The V gene's germline CDR1 is SQVTM and CDR2 ANQGSEA. This CDR3 contains 13 residues. V lost 3 bases, J lost 7 bases, and 15 bases lay in between. PCR involved 60 Vbeta and 13 Jbeta primers. TCRdb's table, derived via immunoSEQ multiplex PCR, lists solely in-frame clones and lacks some. The repertoire holds about 110,000 clones, with 65% to 85% as singletons. The chain has TRBV29-1 and TRBJ2-5, with D possibly matching TRBD2 (7 bases). The material sequenced was PBMCs. The receptor's source is a man aged 45-65 years in good health and CMV-seronegative. DNA for the CDR3: TGCAGCGTTGAGGGGGGGCGTAGCTGGACCCAGTACTTC. Translation gives CSVEGGRSWTQYF. Looking up the rest from reference TRBV29-1 and TRBJ2-5 gives the full variable domain: SAVISQKPSRDICQRGTSLTIQCQVDSQVTMMFWYRQQPGQSLTLIATANQGSEATYESGFVIDKFPISRPNLTFSTLTVSNMSPEDSSIYLCSVEGGRSWTQYFGPGTRLLVL.